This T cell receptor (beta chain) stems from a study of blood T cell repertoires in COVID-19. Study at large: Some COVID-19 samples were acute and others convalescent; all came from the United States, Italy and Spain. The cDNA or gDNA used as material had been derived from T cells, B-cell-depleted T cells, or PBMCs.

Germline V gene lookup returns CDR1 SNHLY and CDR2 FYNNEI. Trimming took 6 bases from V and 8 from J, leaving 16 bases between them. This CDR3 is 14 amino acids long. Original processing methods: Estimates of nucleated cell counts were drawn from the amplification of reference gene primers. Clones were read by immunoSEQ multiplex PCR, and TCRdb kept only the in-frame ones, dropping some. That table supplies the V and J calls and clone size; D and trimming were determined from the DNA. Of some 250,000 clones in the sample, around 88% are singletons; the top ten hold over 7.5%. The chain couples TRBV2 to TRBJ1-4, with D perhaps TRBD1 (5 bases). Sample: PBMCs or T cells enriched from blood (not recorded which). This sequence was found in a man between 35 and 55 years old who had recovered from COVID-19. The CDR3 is CASSTRDLEEKLFF. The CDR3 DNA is TGTGCCAGCAGCACCCGGGACTTGGAGGAAAAACTGTTTTTT.